A selection of T cell receptor beta chains follows, all from one sample in a study of blood T cells in healthy people across ages. One entry per CDR3 protein, called by TCRdb with MiXCR from the 5' RACE reads. The data contain around 710,000 distinct CDR3 sequences, roughly 43% of them singletons. The sample comprised blood. Receptors originate from a woman aged 55-75 years in good health. Each CDR3 is given with its conserved first and last residue. D genes are given only for firm matches. Some rows mark clone size as missing; the rest say once, few, many or name a class of expanded clone.

j_call | v_call | clone_size | d_call | cdr3_nt | cdr3_aa
TRBJ2-4 | TRBV20-1 | few | TRBD2 | TGCAGTGCTAGAACGCTAGCGGGGGGGCGGGAAAACATTCAGTACTTC | CSARTLAGGRENIQYF
TRBJ1-2 | TRBV7-3 | . | TRBD1 | TGTGCCAGCAGCTTAACCGGGACAGGAGATTATGGCTACACCTTC | CASSLTGTGDYGYTF
TRBJ1-1 | TRBV10-3 | . | . | TGTGCCATCAGTGACCCCCGGAGGAACACTGAAGCTTTCTTT | CAISDPRRNTEAFF
TRBJ2-1 | TRBV21-1 | . | . | TGTGCCAGCAGCGCGAAACTAGCGGGGGGATACAATGAGCAGTTCTTC | CASSAKLAGGYNEQFF
TRBJ2-5 | TRBV25-1 | . | . | TGTGCCAGCAGCGTGATGGTCCAGGGGCAACAGTCCCAGTACTTC | CASSVMVQGQQSQYF
TRBJ2-5 | TRBV5-1 | many | . | TGCGCCAGCAGCTCACTAGTCACCGAGACCCAGTACTTC | CASSSLVTETQYF
TRBJ2-1 | TRBV11-2 | many | . | TGTGCCAGCAGCTTGGATGTGGATTACAATGAGCAGTTCTTC | CASSLDVDYNEQFF
TRBJ2-1 | TRBV5-1 | . | . | TGCGCCAGCAAAGCTTGGAGGCAGGGCGATGAGCAGTTCTTC | CASKAWRQGDEQFF
TRBJ2-7 | TRBV20-1 | . | . | TGCAGTGCTAGAGATACTAGGACAGTGGACGAGCAGTACTTC | CSARDTRTVDEQYF
TRBJ2-3 | TRBV6-4 | . | . | TGTGCCAGCAGTGACAGGGTGGTTACGCGGTATTTT | CASSDRVVTRYF
TRBJ2-7 | TRBV20-1 | few | TRBD1 | TGCAGTGCTAGATGGACAGGGGACGTCTCCTACGAGCAGTACTTC | CSARWTGDVSYEQYF
TRBJ2-3 | TRBV11-3 | few | TRBD2 | TGTGCCAGCAGCACCCGGGGGGAGGCTAGCACAGATACGCAGTATTTT | CASSTRGEASTDTQYF
TRBJ2-3 | TRBV7-2 | . | . | TGTGCCAGCAGCCCCAGCAACCTAGGTACGCAGTATTTT | CASSPSNLGTQYF
TRBJ2-5 | TRBV29-1 | . | . | TGCAGCGTTGAGGGGGACCCAACACGGACCCAGTACTTC | CSVEGDPTRTQYF
TRBJ2-2 | TRBV5-5 | few | . | TGTGCCAGCAGCCCACAGACAGGCGGGGAGCTGTTTTTT | CASSPQTGGELFF